The rows below give T cell receptor beta chains drawn from one sample of a study of OX40 agonist ivuxolimab in advanced cancers. TCRdb's copy holds only in-frame clones and misses some; the assay was immunoSEQ multiplex PCR. The sample has some 50,000 clones, around 84% seen once. The starting material was CD4+ or CD8+ T cells sorted from blood, obtained in a trial of the OX40 agonist ivuxolimab. These receptors were obtained from an adult with an advanced solid tumor such as melanoma, head and neck, liver or kidney cancer. CDR3s include the opening cysteine and the closing phenylalanine or tryptophan. Expanded clones get a size class; other rows say once, few or many, or leave the size out.

>TRBJ2-3|TRBV7-3|NA
CASSPGTSGGYGDTQYF
>TRBJ1-2|TRBV2|NA
CASSGRDSYGYTF
>TRBJ2-7|TRBV15|NA
CATSRTGASYEQYF
>TRBJ2-5|TRBV7-8|NA
CASSPEGGFSVGEETQYF
>TRBJ2-5|TRBV7-9|NA
CASSSTGSQETQYF
>TRBJ1-3|TRBV7-9|once
CASSPDGAGGNTIYF
>TRBJ1-2|TRBV27|few
CASTTGGHGYTF
>TRBJ2-4|TRBV7-2|NA
CASSPGGLRNIQYF
>TRBJ1-2|TRBV4-1|NA
CASSQEGGYGYTF
>TRBJ1-2|TRBV13|NA
CASSLPGHGYTF
>TRBJ1-4|TRBV4-2|NA
CASSHYYEKLFF
>TRBJ1-4|TRBV2|NA
CASSEFDATNEKLFF
>TRBJ2-7|TRBV14|NA
CASSQAGQGYEQYF
>TRBJ1-2|TRBV7-9|NA
CASSSLDGTASGRTF
>TRBJ2-1|TRBV29-1|NA
CSVEASGLSYNEQFF
>TRBJ1-2|TRBV5-1|few
CASSWVWASFYGYTF
>TRBJ2-7|TRBV10-3|NA
CAISDAPTGLEQYF
>TRBJ2-7|TRBV19|NA
CASSVEGDYEQYF
>TRBJ1-1|TRBV2|NA
CASDPPTRSWMPFF
>TRBJ2-2|TRBV6-5|NA
CASSNRGTGELFF
>TRBJ2-4|TRBV13|NA
CASSPRGAKNIQYF
>TRBJ1-6|TRBV14|NA
CASSHSNSPLHF
>TRBJ1-2|TRBV9|NA
CASSVEYTGYYGYTF
>TRBJ2-1|TRBV7-2|NA
CASTKTGGYTYNEQFF
>TRBJ2-2|TRBV6-6|NA
CASKAGENTGELFF
>TRBJ2-5|TRBV28|NA
CASSFSGDGETQYF
>TRBJ2-3|TRBV9|NA
CASSVAPGWRPDDTDTQYF
>TRBJ2-7|TRBV7-8|many
CASSASGTSGGHEQYF
>TRBJ2-1|TRBV14|NA
CASSQGQLSYNEQFF
>TRBJ2-7|TRBV19|NA
CASSLGQGTSYEQYF
>TRBJ2-3|TRBV5-6|NA
CASSPGPSSGSPTTQYF
>TRBJ1-4|TRBV6-6|NA
CASTSGEKLFF
>TRBJ2-7|TRBV5-5|NA
CASSIERGPSYEQYF
>TRBJ1-5|TRBV2|NA
CASSLGGSNQPQHF
>TRBJ2-7|TRBV7-8|NA
CASSWRSYEQYF
>TRBJ1-5|TRBV11-2|NA
CASSLRWAHSNQPQHF
>TRBJ2-1|TRBV25-1|NA
CASSEGTSGNYEQFF
>TRBJ1-4|TRBV4-1|NA
CASSQDVSWGQLKLFF
>TRBJ2-1|TRBV21-1|NA
CASSSGVAPSRNEQFF
>TRBJ1-5|TRBV6-6|once
CASSSGQVDQPQHF
>TRBJ1-2|TRBV7-2|NA
CASSLGGRGLDYGYTF
>TRBJ1-2|TRBV18|NA
CASSPPGQNYGYTF
>TRBJ1-1|TRBV7-2|NA
CASTRGAVTEAFF
>TRBJ1-1|TRBV6-5|once
CASSYGTGQTEAFF
>TRBJ2-1|TRBV7-2|NA
CASSYSGSSFVEQFF